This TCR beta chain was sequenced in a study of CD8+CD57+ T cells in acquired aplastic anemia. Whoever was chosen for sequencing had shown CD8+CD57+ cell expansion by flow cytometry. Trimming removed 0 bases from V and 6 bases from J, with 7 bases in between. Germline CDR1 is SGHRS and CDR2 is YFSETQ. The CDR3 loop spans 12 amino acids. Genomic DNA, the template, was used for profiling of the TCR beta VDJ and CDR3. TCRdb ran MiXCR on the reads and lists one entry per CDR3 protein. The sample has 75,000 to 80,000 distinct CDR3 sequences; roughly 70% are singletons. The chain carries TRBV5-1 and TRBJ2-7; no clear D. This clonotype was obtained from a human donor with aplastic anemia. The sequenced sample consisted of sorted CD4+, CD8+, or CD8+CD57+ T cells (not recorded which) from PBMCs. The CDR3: CASSLGEAEQYF. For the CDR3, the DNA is TGCGCCAGCAGCTTGGGTGAGGCCGAGCAGTACTTC. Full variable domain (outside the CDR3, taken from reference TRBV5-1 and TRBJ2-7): KAGVTQTPRYLIKTRGQQVTLSCSPISGHRSVSWYQQTPGQGLQFLFEYFSETQRNKGNFPGRFSGRQFSNSRSEMNVSTLELGDSALYLCASSLGEAEQYFGPGTRLTVT.